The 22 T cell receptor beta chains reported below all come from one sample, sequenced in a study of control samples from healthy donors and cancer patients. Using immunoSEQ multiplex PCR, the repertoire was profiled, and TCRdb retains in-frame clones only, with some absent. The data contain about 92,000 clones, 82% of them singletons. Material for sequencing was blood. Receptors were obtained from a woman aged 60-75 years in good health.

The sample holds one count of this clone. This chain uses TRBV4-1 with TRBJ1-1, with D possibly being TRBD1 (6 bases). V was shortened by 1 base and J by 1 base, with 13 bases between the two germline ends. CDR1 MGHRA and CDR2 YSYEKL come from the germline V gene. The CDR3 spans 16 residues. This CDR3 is CASSQASGRGNTEAFF. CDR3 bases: TGCGCCAGCAGCCAAGCCAGCGGCAGGGGGAACACTGAAGCTTTCTTT.

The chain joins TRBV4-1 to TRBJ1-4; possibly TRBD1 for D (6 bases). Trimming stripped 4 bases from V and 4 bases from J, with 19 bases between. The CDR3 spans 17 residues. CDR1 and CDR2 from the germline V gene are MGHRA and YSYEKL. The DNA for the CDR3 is TGCGCCAGCAGCCCTAGTCACCCGGGACACCGTAATGAAAAACTGTTTTTT. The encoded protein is CASSPSHPGHRNEKLFF.

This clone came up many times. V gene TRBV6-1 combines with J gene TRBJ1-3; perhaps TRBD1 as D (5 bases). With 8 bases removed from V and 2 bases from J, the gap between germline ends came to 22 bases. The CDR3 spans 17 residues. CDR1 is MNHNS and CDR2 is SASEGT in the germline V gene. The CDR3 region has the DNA TGTGCCAGCTGTGCGACCCTGGTGGGGGGAACTGGAAACACCATATATTTT. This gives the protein CASCATLVGGTGNTIYF.

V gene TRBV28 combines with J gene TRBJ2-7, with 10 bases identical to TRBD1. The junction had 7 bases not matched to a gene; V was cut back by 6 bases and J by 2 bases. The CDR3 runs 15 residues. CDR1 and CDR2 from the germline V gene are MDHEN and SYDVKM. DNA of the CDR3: TGTGCCAGCAGATATTCCGGGACAGGGGCCTACGAGCAGTACTTC. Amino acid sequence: CASRYSGTGAYEQYF.

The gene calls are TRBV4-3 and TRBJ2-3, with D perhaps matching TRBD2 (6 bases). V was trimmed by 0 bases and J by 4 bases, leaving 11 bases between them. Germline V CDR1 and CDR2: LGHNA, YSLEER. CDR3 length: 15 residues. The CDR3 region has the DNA TGCGCCAGCAGCCAAGATGGGACTCGCGCAGATACGCAGTATTTT. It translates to CASSQDGTRADTQYF.

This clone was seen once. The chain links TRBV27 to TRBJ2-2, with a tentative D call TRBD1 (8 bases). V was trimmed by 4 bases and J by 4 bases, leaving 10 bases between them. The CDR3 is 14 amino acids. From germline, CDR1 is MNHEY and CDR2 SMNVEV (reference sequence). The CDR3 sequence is CASSYRGGTGELFF. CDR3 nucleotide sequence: TGTGCCAGCAGTTACAGGGGGGGCACCGGGGAGCTGTTTTTT.

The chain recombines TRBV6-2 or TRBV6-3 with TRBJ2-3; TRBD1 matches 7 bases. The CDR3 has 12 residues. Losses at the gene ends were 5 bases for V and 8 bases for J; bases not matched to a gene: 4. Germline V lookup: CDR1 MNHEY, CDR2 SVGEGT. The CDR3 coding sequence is TGTGCCAGCAGTAGGACAGGTTTTACGCAGTATTTT. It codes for CASSRTGFTQYF.

DNA for the CDR3: TGTGCCACCTATCGGGGATCCTACGAGCAGTACTTC. This gives the protein CATYRGSYEQYF. This chain joins TRBV24-1 and TRBJ2-7, with D possibly being TRBD2 (5 bases). There are 12 residues in the CDR3. The germline CDR1 and CDR2 sequences are KGHDR and SFDVKD. V lost 9 bases and J 1 base, leaving 9 bases between the germline ends.

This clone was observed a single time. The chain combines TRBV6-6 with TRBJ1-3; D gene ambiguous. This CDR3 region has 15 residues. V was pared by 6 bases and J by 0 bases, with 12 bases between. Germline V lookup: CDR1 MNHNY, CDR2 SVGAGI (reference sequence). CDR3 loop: CASSYGRSSGNTIYF. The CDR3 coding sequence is TGTGCCAGCAGCTACGGACGGAGCTCTGGAAACACCATATATTTT.

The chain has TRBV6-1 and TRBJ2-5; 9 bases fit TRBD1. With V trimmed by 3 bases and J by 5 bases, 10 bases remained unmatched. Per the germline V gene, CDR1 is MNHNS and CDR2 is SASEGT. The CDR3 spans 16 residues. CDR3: CASSDQQGAIGETQYF. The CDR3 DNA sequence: TGTGCCAGCAGTGACCAACAGGGGGCTATTGGGGAGACCCAGTACTTC.

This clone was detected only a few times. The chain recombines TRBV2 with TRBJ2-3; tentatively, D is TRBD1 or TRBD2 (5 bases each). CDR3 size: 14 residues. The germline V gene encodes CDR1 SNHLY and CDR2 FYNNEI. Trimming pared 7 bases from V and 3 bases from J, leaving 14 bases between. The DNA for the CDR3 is TGTGCCAGCAATAGGGACGGGATTACAGATACGCAGTATTTT. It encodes CASNRDGITDTQYF.

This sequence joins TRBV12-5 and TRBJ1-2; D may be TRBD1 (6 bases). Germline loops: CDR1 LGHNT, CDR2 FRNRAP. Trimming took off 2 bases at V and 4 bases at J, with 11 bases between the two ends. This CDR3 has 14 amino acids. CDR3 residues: CASGLYQGRYGYTF. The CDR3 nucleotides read TGTGCTAGTGGTTTGTACCAGGGGCGCTATGGCTACACCTTC.

This CDR3 is CASSEGRASGNTIYF. The CDR3 coding sequence is TGTGCCAGCAGTGAAGGGAGGGCCTCTGGAAACACCATATATTTT. V gene TRBV2 combines with J gene TRBJ1-3; D ambiguous. Germline V gene lookup returns CDR1 SNHLY and CDR2 FYNNEI. V was shortened by 1 base and J by 0 bases, with 7 bases between the two germline ends. The CDR3 is 15 amino acids.

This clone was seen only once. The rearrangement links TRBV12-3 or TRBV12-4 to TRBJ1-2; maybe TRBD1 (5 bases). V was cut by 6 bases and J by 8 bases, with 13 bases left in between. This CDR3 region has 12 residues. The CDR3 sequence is CASSPGSGGYTF. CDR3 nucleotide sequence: TGTGCCAGCAGCCCAGGTTCAGGGGGCTACACCTTC.

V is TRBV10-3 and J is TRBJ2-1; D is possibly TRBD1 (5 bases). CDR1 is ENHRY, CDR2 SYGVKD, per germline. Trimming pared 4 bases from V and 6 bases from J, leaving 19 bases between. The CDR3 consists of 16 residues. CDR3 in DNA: TGTGCCATCAGTGTACTCCAAGTTCAGGGCGGCAATGAGCAGTTCTTC. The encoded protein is CAISVLQVQGGNEQFF.

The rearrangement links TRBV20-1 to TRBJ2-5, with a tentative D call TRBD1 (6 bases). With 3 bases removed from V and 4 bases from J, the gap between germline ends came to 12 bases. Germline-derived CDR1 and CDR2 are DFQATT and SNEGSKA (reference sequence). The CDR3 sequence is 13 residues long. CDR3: CSASLRGSETQYF. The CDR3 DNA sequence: TGCAGTGCTAGTCTCAGGGGTTCAGAGACCCAGTACTTC.

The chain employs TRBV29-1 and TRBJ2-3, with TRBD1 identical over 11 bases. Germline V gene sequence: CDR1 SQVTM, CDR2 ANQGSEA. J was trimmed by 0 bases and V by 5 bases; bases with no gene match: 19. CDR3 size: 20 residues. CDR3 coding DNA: TGCAGCGTTAGGGGTCGGGGACAGGGGGTCCTCCCAACTAGCACAGATACGCAGTATTTT. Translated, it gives CSVRGRGQGVLPTSTDTQYF.

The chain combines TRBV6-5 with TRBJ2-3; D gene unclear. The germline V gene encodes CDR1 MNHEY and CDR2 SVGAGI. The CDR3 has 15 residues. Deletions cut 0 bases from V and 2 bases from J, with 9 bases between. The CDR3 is CASSYSSQHTDTQYF. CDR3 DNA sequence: TGTGCCAGCAGTTACTCTTCCCAGCACACAGATACGCAGTATTTT.

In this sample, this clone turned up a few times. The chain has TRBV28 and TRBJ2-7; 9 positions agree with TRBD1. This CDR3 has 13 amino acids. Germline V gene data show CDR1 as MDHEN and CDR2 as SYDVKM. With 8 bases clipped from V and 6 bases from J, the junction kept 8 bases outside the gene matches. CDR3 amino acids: CASSGTGTLEQYF. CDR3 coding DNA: TGTGCCAGCTCAGGGACAGGGACCCTCGAGCAGTACTTC.

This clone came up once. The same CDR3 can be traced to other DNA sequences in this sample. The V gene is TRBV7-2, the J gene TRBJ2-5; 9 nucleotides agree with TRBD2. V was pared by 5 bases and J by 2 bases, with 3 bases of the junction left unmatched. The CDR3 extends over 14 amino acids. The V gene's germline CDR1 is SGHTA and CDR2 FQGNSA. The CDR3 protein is CASSLAGGQETQYF. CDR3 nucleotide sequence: TGTGCCAGCAGCCTGGCGGGGGGGCAAGAGACCCAGTACTTC. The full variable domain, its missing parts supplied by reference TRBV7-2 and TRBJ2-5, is GAGVSQSPSNKVTEKGKDVELRCDPISGHTALYWYRQSLGQGLEFLIYFQGNSAPDKSGLPSDRFSAERTGGSVSTLTIQRTQQEDSAVYLCASSLAGGQETQYFGPGTRLLVL.

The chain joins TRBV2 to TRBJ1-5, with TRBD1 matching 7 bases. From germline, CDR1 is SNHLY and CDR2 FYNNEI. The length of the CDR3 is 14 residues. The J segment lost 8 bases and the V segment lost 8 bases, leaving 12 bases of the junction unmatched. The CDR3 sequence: CASQSQGQGEPQHF. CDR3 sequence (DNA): TGTGCCAGCCAATCTCAGGGGCAGGGGGAGCCCCAGCATTTT. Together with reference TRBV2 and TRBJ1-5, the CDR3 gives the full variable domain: EPEVTQTPSHQVTQMGQEVILRCVPISNHLYFYWYRQILGQKVEFLVSFYNNEISEKSEIFDDQFSVERPDGSNFTLKIRSTKLEDSAMYFCASQSQGQGEPQHFGDGTRLSIL.

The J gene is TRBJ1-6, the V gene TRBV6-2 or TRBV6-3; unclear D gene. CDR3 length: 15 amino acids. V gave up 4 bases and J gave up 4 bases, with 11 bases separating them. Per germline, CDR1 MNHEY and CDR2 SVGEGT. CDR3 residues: CASSLRGEYNSPLHF. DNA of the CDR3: TGTGCCAGCAGTTTACGAGGTGAATATAATTCACCCCTCCACTTT.